The T cell receptor beta chain described here comes from a study of blood T cell repertoires in COVID-19 (dated by TCRdb to 2020 to 2021). About the study as a whole: Samples covering the acute and convalescent phases of COVID-19 were provided by collaborators in the United States, Italy and Spain. The prospective study material was composed of cDNA or gDNA derived from T cells, B-cell-depleted T cells, or PBMCs. The dataset comprised deeply sampled blood TCRbeta repertoires from subjects exposed to, actively infected with, or recovered from COVID-19. The repertoires were released in a freely available public database meant as a resource for research on the immune response to SARS-CoV-2. The samples were drawn from the first 160 participants of the ongoing ImmuneRACE study and from some 1,300 subjects provided by 6 global collaborators. A de-identified subject ID, COVID-19 status, age in years and sex were almost always included in the sample metadata. HLA class I and class II types, where available, came from metadata supplied by the sample provider rather than from assay-based typing. Overall study results and their limits: The quantity of clinical and demographic metadata differed by source and by participant and was supplied without curation.

The immunoSEQ Assay, a bias-controlled multiplex PCR, was used to amplify TCRbeta CDR3 regions from genomic DNA. Processing in the source paper ran as follows. The number of nucleated cells in each sample was estimated by amplification of reference gene primers within the assay. To quantify the absolute abundance of each unique TCRbeta CDR3 rearrangement, sequence reads were collapsed and filtered. For each sample, productive Simpson clonality was calculated as the square root of Simpson's diversity index over productive rearrangements. The clones in this table, taken by TCRdb from immuneACCESS, are in-frame only. Not every clone is retained; where verified, under half of the shortfall comes from an unresolved V gene, and the cause of the rest is unknown. That table gives V, J and clone size, and the DNA gave D and trimming. The sample table lists 300,000 to 400,000 clones, about 89% of them with a count of one. The top ten hold approximately 8.1% of the sample.

In regard to this clone: Its antigen is currently not known. Base qualities are not at hand, and no much larger clone is one base apart. The sample carries other DNA sequences with the same CDR3.

Via the germline V gene, CDR1 is MNHNS and CDR2 SASEGT. Cut back by 3 bases and 3 bases, the V and J ends lie 8 bases apart. Including cysteine and phenylalanine, the CDR3 has 13 amino acids. The only DNA kept is the CDR3, 39 bases in frame from the first base. Another Seattle source contributed samples from volunteer blood donors who had recovered from COVID-19. Whole blood was collected in K2EDTA tubes by collaborating institutions according to the institutions' own protocols. Collaborator samples were shipped for TCRbeta analysis as frozen whole blood, isolated PBMCs, or DNA extracted from either sample type.

This chain is built from TRBV6-1 and TRBJ1-1; a tentative D call is TRBD1 (6 bases match). The sample consisted of peripheral blood. The TCR originated in a woman in her 50s who had recovered from COVID-19. The CDR3: CASSDRGDTEAFF. In nucleotides, the sequence is TGTGCCAGCAGTGACAGGGGCGACACTGAAGCTTTCTTT.